Listed below are T cell receptor beta chains from one sample, sequenced in a study of T cell repertoires in cytomegalovirus infection. Each CDR3 protein is one row after TCRdb ran MiXCR on the reads. The sample has around 900,000 distinct CDR3 sequences, around 30% seen once. These TCRs are of unknown antigen specificity. Specimen: cultured CD8+ T cells from PBMCs, collected from culture after CMV antigen stimulation. These receptors all stem from a human donor in good health (CMV status not recorded). Some clones in this sample may be carry-over from other donors' samples. CDR3s include the opening cysteine and the closing phenylalanine or tryptophan. A D gene is named only where the DNA matches it firmly. Where a row states a size, it is once, few, many or the class of an expanded clone; other rows omit it.

v_call: TRBV13
cdr3_length: 14
clone_size: -
j_call: TRBJ2-1
d_call: -
cdr3_aa: CASSSRRQLNEQFF
cdr3_nt: TGTGCCAGCAGCTCAAGACGGCAGCTAAATGAGCAGTTCTTC

v_call: TRBV7-6
cdr3_length: 14
clone_size: -
j_call: TRBJ2-1
d_call: -
cdr3_aa: CASSLEVTDNEQFF
cdr3_nt: TGTGCCAGCAGCTTAGAGGTGACAGACAATGAGCAGTTCTTC

v_call: TRBV27
cdr3_length: 13
clone_size: -
j_call: TRBJ2-3
d_call: -
cdr3_aa: CASSPERGDTQYF
cdr3_nt: TGTGCCAGCAGCCCCGAGAGGGGGGATACGCAGTATTTT

v_call: TRBV19
cdr3_length: 15
clone_size: few
j_call: TRBJ2-1
d_call: TRBD2
cdr3_aa: CASSTSGFSYNEQFF
cdr3_nt: TGTGCCAGTAGTACTAGCGGGTTCTCCTACAATGAGCAGTTCTTC

v_call: TRBV15
cdr3_length: 16
clone_size: -
j_call: TRBJ2-1
d_call: TRBD2
cdr3_aa: CATSRDRSGGLEEQFF
cdr3_nt: TGTGCCACCAGCAGAGATCGGAGCGGGGGCCTGGAAGAGCAGTTCTTC

v_call: TRBV7-8
cdr3_length: 15
clone_size: many
j_call: TRBJ2-5
d_call: TRBD2
cdr3_aa: CASTLTSGGKETQYF
cdr3_nt: TGTGCCAGCACCCTGACTAGCGGTGGCAAAGAGACCCAGTACTTC

v_call: TRBV7-9
cdr3_length: 13
clone_size: -
j_call: TRBJ1-5
d_call: -
cdr3_aa: CASSAEGEQPQHF
cdr3_nt: TGTGCCAGCTCCGCGGAGGGGGAACAGCCCCAGCATTTT

v_call: TRBV3-1
cdr3_length: 14
clone_size: many
j_call: TRBJ2-7
d_call: -
cdr3_aa: CASSQEVMTYEQYF
cdr3_nt: TGTGCCAGCAGCCAAGAGGTGATGACGTACGAGCAGTACTTC

v_call: TRBV6-5
cdr3_length: 15
clone_size: few
j_call: TRBJ1-6
d_call: TRBD1
cdr3_aa: CASSFTGGGNSPLHF
cdr3_nt: TGTGCCAGCAGTTTTACAGGGGGCGGTAATTCACCCCTCCACTTT

v_call: TRBV5-6
cdr3_length: 14
clone_size: -
j_call: TRBJ2-1
d_call: -
cdr3_aa: CASSPGWGKNEQFF
cdr3_nt: TGTGCCAGCAGCCCCGGGTGGGGGAAGAATGAGCAGTTCTTC

v_call: TRBV11-2
cdr3_length: 14
clone_size: few
j_call: TRBJ2-1
d_call: TRBD1
cdr3_aa: CASSPWTGRNEQFF
cdr3_nt: TGTGCCAGCAGCCCGTGGACAGGACGCAATGAGCAGTTCTTC

v_call: TRBV12-3/TRBV12-4
cdr3_length: 11
clone_size: few
j_call: TRBJ1-1
d_call: -
cdr3_aa: CASRLTGTAFF
cdr3_nt: TGTGCCAGCAGACTTACAGGGACAGCTTTCTTT

v_call: TRBV11-2
cdr3_length: 14
clone_size: -
j_call: TRBJ2-6
d_call: -
cdr3_aa: CASSGGLPPNVLTF
cdr3_nt: TGTGCCAGCAGCGGGGGACTCCCTCCCAACGTCCTGACTTTC

v_call: TRBV7-8
cdr3_length: 15
clone_size: many
j_call: TRBJ2-1
d_call: -
cdr3_aa: CASSLTAGNFNEQFF
cdr3_nt: TGTGCCAGCAGCTTAACTGCAGGCAACTTCAATGAGCAGTTCTTC

v_call: TRBV19
cdr3_length: 13
clone_size: -
j_call: TRBJ2-2
d_call: -
cdr3_aa: CAATTGATGELFF
cdr3_nt: TGTGCCGCGACTACGGGGGCCACCGGGGAGCTGTTTTTT

v_call: TRBV4-3
cdr3_length: 13
clone_size: -
j_call: TRBJ2-1
d_call: -
cdr3_aa: CASSQDTPYEQFF
cdr3_nt: TGCGCCAGCAGCCAAGATACCCCCTATGAGCAGTTCTTC

v_call: TRBV2
cdr3_length: 14
clone_size: few
j_call: TRBJ2-1
d_call: -
cdr3_aa: CASNNRYIDNEQFF
cdr3_nt: TGTGCCAGCAACAACAGGTACATAGACAATGAGCAGTTCTTC

v_call: TRBV27
cdr3_length: 14
clone_size: once
j_call: TRBJ2-7
d_call: -
cdr3_aa: CASSLVRGLDEQYF
cdr3_nt: TGTGCCAGCAGTTTAGTCAGAGGTCTCGACGAGCAGTACTTC

v_call: TRBV7-6
cdr3_length: 14
clone_size: many
j_call: TRBJ2-5
d_call: -
cdr3_aa: CASSPSTGGETQYF
cdr3_nt: TGTGCCAGCAGCCCAAGTACAGGAGGGGAGACCCAGTACTTC

v_call: TRBV7-2
cdr3_length: 15
clone_size: many
j_call: TRBJ2-1
d_call: TRBD1
cdr3_aa: CASSLQGADYNEQFF
cdr3_nt: TGTGCCAGCAGCCTTCAGGGGGCCGACTACAATGAGCAGTTCTTC

v_call: TRBV28
cdr3_length: 16
clone_size: many
j_call: TRBJ2-1
d_call: TRBD2
cdr3_aa: CASSSRGDVAGVEQFF
cdr3_nt: TGTGCCAGCAGTTCCCGGGGAGACGTAGCGGGGGTTGAGCAGTTCTTC

v_call: TRBV3-1
cdr3_length: 14
clone_size: -
j_call: TRBJ2-3
d_call: -
cdr3_aa: CASSQPIGGDTQYF
cdr3_nt: TGTGCCAGCAGCCAACCTATAGGGGGAGATACGCAGTATTTT

v_call: TRBV29-1
cdr3_length: 15
clone_size: -
j_call: TRBJ1-1
d_call: -
cdr3_aa: CSVVQGFGRDTEAFF
cdr3_nt: TGCAGCGTAGTACAGGGATTCGGGAGGGACACTGAAGCTTTCTTT

v_call: TRBV7-6
cdr3_length: 13
clone_size: -
j_call: TRBJ2-6
d_call: -
cdr3_aa: CASSHEGANVLTF
cdr3_nt: TGTGCCAGCAGCCACGAGGGGGCCAACGTCCTGACTTTC

v_call: TRBV7-8
cdr3_length: 16
clone_size: many
j_call: TRBJ1-1
d_call: -
cdr3_aa: CASSLDVFGLNTEAFF
cdr3_nt: TGTGCCAGCAGCTTAGATGTGTTCGGGTTGAACACTGAAGCTTTCTTT

v_call: TRBV27
cdr3_length: 12
clone_size: -
j_call: TRBJ2-3
d_call: -
cdr3_aa: CASSRPGRGSYF
cdr3_nt: TGTGCCAGCAGTCGCCCGGGCAGGGGTTCGTATTTT

v_call: TRBV6-2/TRBV6-3
cdr3_length: 17
clone_size: -
j_call: TRBJ2-6
d_call: -
cdr3_aa: CDHSSPRGSPGANVLTF
cdr3_nt: TGTGACCACAGTTCGCCCAGGGGATCGCCCGGGGCCAACGTCCTGACTTTC

v_call: TRBV7-2
cdr3_length: 15
clone_size: many
j_call: TRBJ2-7
d_call: TRBD2
cdr3_aa: CASSPERGGNYEQYF
cdr3_nt: TGTGCCAGCAGTCCCGAGCGGGGGGGCAACTACGAGCAGTACTTC

v_call: TRBV7-8
cdr3_length: 17
clone_size: many
j_call: TRBJ1-3
d_call: -
cdr3_aa: CASSLRGRGPSGNTIYF
cdr3_nt: TGTGCCAGCAGCTTAAGGGGCAGGGGTCCCTCTGGAAACACCATATATTTT

v_call: TRBV10-3
cdr3_length: 16
clone_size: many
j_call: TRBJ2-1
d_call: -
cdr3_aa: CAISEPGTGSYNEQFF
cdr3_nt: TGTGCCATCAGTGAGCCTGGGACTGGATCCTACAATGAGCAGTTCTTC

v_call: TRBV15
cdr3_length: 17
clone_size: -
j_call: TRBJ2-1
d_call: -
cdr3_aa: CATSRVPRRGIDNEQFF
cdr3_nt: TGTGCCACCAGCAGAGTTCCCAGGAGGGGGATAGACAATGAGCAGTTCTTC